These T cell receptor beta chains were read from a single sample in a study of technical replicates of blood from a few donors. Generated by immunoSEQ multiplex PCR, the TCRdb table keeps only in-frame clones and is missing some. This table has some 64,000 clones, approximately 97% appearing once. The material sequenced was T cells isolated from PBMCs. The receptors shown here come from a human donor in good health. CDR3s include the opening cysteine and the closing phenylalanine or tryptophan. Each record gives: clone size, J gene, D gene, V gene, CDR3 DNA, CDR3 protein. The D gene is left open where the match is weak. Clone size is stated in some rows and not others, as once, few, many or a class when expanded.

NA	TRBJ1-2	NA	TRBV7-6	TGTGCCAGCAGCGCCGTCCAATTAAGACAGGCCGTTAAATTCTATGGCTACACCTTC	CASSAVQLRQAVKFYGYTF
NA	TRBJ1-1	NA	TRBV9	TGTGCCAGCAGCGTAGGGGGTGTAGGGGCAAGGGGCACTGAAGCTTTCTTT	CASSVGGVGARGTEAFF
NA	TRBJ1-1	NA	TRBV27	TGTGCCAGCAGTTTATTAGGAGAGAACACTGAAGCTTTCTTT	CASSLLGENTEAFF
NA	TRBJ1-1	NA	TRBV2	TGTGCCAGCAGTGTCGGGGGGCCTACTGAAGCTTTCTTT	CASSVGGPTEAFF
once	TRBJ2-7	NA	TRBV28	TGTGCCAGCAGTTTAAGTATTCTGGCAGGGTGGGACGAGCAGTACTTC	CASSLSILAGWDEQYF
NA	TRBJ2-5	NA	TRBV10-1	TGCGCCAGCAGTGAGTCTAATGTCCAAGAGACCCAGTACTTC	CASSESNVQETQYF
few	TRBJ1-2	NA	TRBV19	TGTGCCAGTAGTATGCGGGGGCAAGGCTACACCTTC	CASSMRGQGYTF
NA	TRBJ2-7	TRBD2	TRBV11-2	TGTGCCAGCAGCTTAGGACTAGCGGGAGACGGGTCCTACGAGCAGTACTTC	CASSLGLAGDGSYEQYF
NA	TRBJ2-1	TRBD2	TRBV6-4	TGTGCCAGCAGTCCCGGACTAGCGGGTTTTGAGCAGTTCTTC	CASSPGLAGFEQFF
NA	TRBJ1-4	NA	TRBV13	TGTGCCAGCAGCTTGAAGATCAACAGAAATGAAAAACTGTTTTTT	CASSLKINRNEKLFF
NA	TRBJ2-5	TRBD2	TRBV18	TGTGCCAGCTCACCTCCGGCGGGAGGCCAAGAGACCCAGTACTTC	CASSPPAGGQETQYF
NA	TRBJ2-3	NA	TRBV18	TGTGCCAGCTCAAGCCGACGAGGGCCTACAGATACGCAGTATTTT	CASSSRRGPTDTQYF
NA	TRBJ1-1	NA	TRBV6-1	TGTGCCAGCAGTGACCCCGTGAACACTGAAGCTTTCTTT	CASSDPVNTEAFF
NA	TRBJ2-1	TRBD2	TRBV18	TGTGCCAGCTCACCACCAGGACTAGCGGGGGGATCCAAGCAGTTCTTC	CASSPPGLAGGSKQFF
NA	TRBJ2-7	TRBD2	TRBV28	TGTGCCAGCCGGTTAGCGGGACCCTACGAGCAGTACTTC	CASRLAGPYEQYF
NA	TRBJ1-2	NA	TRBV7-3	TGTGCCAGCAGCTCAACGGGGGGTTCTAACTATGGCTACACCTTC	CASSSTGGSNYGYTF
NA	TRBJ1-2	TRBD1	TRBV14	TGTGCCAGCAGCCACGCGACAGGGGGCTATGGCTACACCTTC	CASSHATGGYGYTF
once	TRBJ2-5	TRBD2	TRBV5-4	TGTGCCAGCAGCTTGGCGGGAGGAACACCAAGGGAGACCCAGTACTTC	CASSLAGGTPRETQYF
NA	TRBJ2-7	TRBD2	TRBV27	TGTGCCAGCAGTTCCACTAGCGGCTCAAACGACGAGCAGTACTTC	CASSSTSGSNDEQYF
NA	TRBJ2-1	TRBD2	TRBV9	TGTGCCAGCAGCCGGGAGGGGAGCTCCTACAATGAGCAGTTCTTC	CASSREGSSYNEQFF